This T cell receptor beta chain was sequenced during a study of blood T cell repertoires in COVID-19 (dated by TCRdb to the early 2020s). Looking at the study overall: Samples covering the acute and convalescent phases of COVID-19 were provided by collaborators in the United States, Italy and Spain. The prospective study material was composed of cDNA or gDNA derived from T cells, B-cell-depleted T cells, or PBMCs. Deeply sampled blood TCRbeta repertoires from subjects exposed to, actively infected with, or recovered from COVID-19 were included in the dataset. A freely available public database, intended as a resource for researchers studying the immune response to SARS-CoV-2, is where the repertoires were released. The samples were drawn from the first 160 participants of the ongoing ImmuneRACE study and from 950 to 1,500 subjects provided by 6 global collaborators. Nearly every sample came with metadata listing a de-identified subject ID, COVID-19 status, age in years and sex. Where available, HLA class I and class II types were taken from metadata supplied by the sample provider and were not determined by assay-based typing.

Participants in the prospective study were aged about 18 to 100 years, lived in some 24 United States geographic areas, and enrolled through a virtual design. In the prospective study, cohorts were assigned on the basis of participant-reported clinical history obtained from a screening survey and a study questionnaire. A participant counted as exposed if, within 2 weeks of entering the study, that participant had been in contact with someone who had a PCR-confirmed or clinician-diagnosed COVID-19 case. Mobile phlebotomists in the prospective study collected whole blood, serum and a nasopharyngeal or oropharyngeal swab from every participant. Additional blood draws and questionnaires over a 2-month period could optionally be provided by prospective study participants. Before DNA extraction, blood samples from the prospective study were shipped at room temperature or frozen. About this clone itself: Its antigen has not been determined. Base qualities were left out, and no much larger clone turns up one base away.

TCRbeta CDR3 regions were amplified from genomic DNA using the immunoSEQ Assay, a bias-controlled multiplex PCR. Per the original workflow: Nucleated cell counts per sample were estimated from amplification of reference gene primers within the assay. To quantify the absolute abundance of each unique TCRbeta CDR3 rearrangement, sequence reads were collapsed and filtered. Productive Simpson clonality was computed per sample as the square root of Simpson's diversity index over productive rearrangements. What TCRdb holds here is the immuneACCESS table cut down to in-frame rearrangements. Part of the clones is not present; checked against another copy, under half of the missing clones reflect an unresolved V gene, and the others are unexplained. The V and J calls and clone size were taken over from that table, and D and trimming were inferred from the DNA. Here the sample has 60,000 to 75,000 clones; around 65% occur a single time. Of the sample, around 54% is held by the ten largest clones.

What the authors observed across the whole study: Clinical and demographic metadata were provided uncurated, with the amount varying by source and participant.

The sample taken for sequencing was PBMCs or T cells enriched from blood (not recorded which). The source is a woman aged 55 to 70 who had been exposed to COVID-19.

The DNA sequence is TGTGCCAGCAGGAAAAAAGCCGGGACAGGGCTCGGCTACACCTTC. This sequence encodes CASRKKAGTGLGYTF. This receptor chain uses TRBV28 and TRBJ1-2, with 9 bases aligning to TRBD1. CDR1 and CDR2, looked up from the germline V gene, are MDHEN and SYDVKM. The germline V end is reduced by 6 bases and the J end by 8 bases; junction bases left unmatched: 13. The CDR3 contains 15 residues, cysteine and phenylalanine counted. The entry retains the CDR3 DNA only, 45 bases that are in frame from base 1.